This T cell receptor beta chain was recorded in a study of read filtering for tumor transcriptome and immune sequencing. Overall study context: The cohort had some 16 men and approximately 13 women aged roughly 45 to 90, mean around 66 years. The study's findings and limits: The CD138-negative fraction was mixed bone marrow immune cells, not pure T cells. Single-read clonotypes: 80% to 90% of IR-seq clonotypes (around 3.5% of reads), more than 70% of RNA-seq clonotypes (approximately 49% of reads).

This library used roughly 400 ng RNA and molecular barcoded adaptors spanning alpha/delta and beta/gamma chains. MiXCR was run by TCRdb on the reads, yielding one entry per CDR3 protein. The sample holds some 62,000 distinct CDR3 sequences, about 15% seen once. This clonotype has a count of ten or more. The antigen is unknown. The V and J ends lost 5 bases and 3 bases, in that order; junction bases with no gene match: 12. Germline V CDR1 and CDR2: SGHTA, FQGNSA. The CDR3 totals 16 residues. What was sequenced was a population of CD138-negative cells sorted from bone marrow. This sequence originates from a donor aged 40 or older with multiple myeloma. The chain uses TRBV7-2 and TRBJ2-7; 8 bases fit TRBD2. The CDR3 nucleotides read TGTGCCAGCAGCCCCCCCCGGGAGCGGGAGCGCTACGAGCAGTACTTC. Amino acid sequence: CASSPPRERERYEQYF.